This T cell receptor (beta chain) was observed in a study of patients and donors after allogeneic stem cell transplantation. TCRdb ran MiXCR on the RT-PCR reads and lists one entry per CDR3 protein. The sample has approximately 160,000 distinct CDR3 sequences, 30% seen once. In germline, CDR1 is SQVTM, CDR2 ANQGSEA. The CDR3 has 13 residues. This sequence was found in a human donor who was either an allogeneic HSCT recipient or a stem cell or donor lymphocyte infusion donor (not recorded which). It is not recorded whose cells these are; they may come from a transplant donor. Sequencing was carried out using blood, either unsorted or a sorted T cell fraction (not recorded which). This rearrangement joins TRBV29-1 to TRBJ2-1; 9 nucleotides match TRBD1. Written as DNA, the CDR3 is TGCTCAACCAGACAGGGGGCCTACAATGAGCAGTTCTTC. Translation: CSTRQGAYNEQFF.